This T cell receptor beta chain emerged from a study of blood T cell repertoires in COVID-19. Overall study: In each case, the material was cDNA or gDNA derived from T cells, B-cell-depleted T cells, or PBMCs.

Germline V gives CDR1 LNHDA, CDR2 SQIVND (reference sequence). This CDR3 comprises 15 residues. Trimming at V came to 6 bases and at J to 2 bases, leaving 4 bases not matched to a gene. In the original processing: It was from reference gene primer amplification that nucleated cell counts were estimated. Here immunoSEQ multiplex PCR was the method, and the copy in TCRdb shows in-frame clones only, minus some. V and J calls and clone size are those listed in that table; D and trimming were worked out from the DNA. The sample includes about 340,000 clones, more than 70% of them seen just once. The sample taken for sequencing was peripheral blood. The receptor was isolated from a woman in her 70s with COVID-19, enrolled during active disease. The rearrangement uses TRBV19 and TRBJ2-1, with 10 bases lining up with TRBD2. The CDR3 sequence is CASSPSGGAYNEQFF. CDR3 DNA: TGTGCCAGTAGCCCAAGCGGGGGGGCCTACAATGAGCAGTTCTTC.